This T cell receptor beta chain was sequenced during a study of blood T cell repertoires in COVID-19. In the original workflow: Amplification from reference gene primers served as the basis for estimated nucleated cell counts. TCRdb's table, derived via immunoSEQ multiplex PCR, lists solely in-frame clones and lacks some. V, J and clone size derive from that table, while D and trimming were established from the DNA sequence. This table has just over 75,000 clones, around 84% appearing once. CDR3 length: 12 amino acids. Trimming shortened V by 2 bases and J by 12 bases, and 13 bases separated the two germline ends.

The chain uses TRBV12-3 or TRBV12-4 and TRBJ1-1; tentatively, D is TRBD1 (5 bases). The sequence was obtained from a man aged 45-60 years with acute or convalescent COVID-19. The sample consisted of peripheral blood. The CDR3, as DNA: TGTGCCAGCAGTTTATCGGGGGGGGTGACTTTCTTT. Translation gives CASSLSGGVTFF.